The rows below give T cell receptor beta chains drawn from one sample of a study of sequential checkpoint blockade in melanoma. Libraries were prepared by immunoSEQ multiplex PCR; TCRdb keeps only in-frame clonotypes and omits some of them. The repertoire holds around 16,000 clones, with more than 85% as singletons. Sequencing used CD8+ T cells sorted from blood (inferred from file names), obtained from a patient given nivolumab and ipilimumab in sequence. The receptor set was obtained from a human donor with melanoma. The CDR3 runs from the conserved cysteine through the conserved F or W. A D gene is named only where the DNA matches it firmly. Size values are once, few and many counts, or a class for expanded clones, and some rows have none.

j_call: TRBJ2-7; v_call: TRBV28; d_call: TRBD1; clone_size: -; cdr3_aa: CASHGTVRTYEQYF; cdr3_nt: TGTGCCAGCCACGGGACAGTGCGTACCTACGAGCAGTACTTC
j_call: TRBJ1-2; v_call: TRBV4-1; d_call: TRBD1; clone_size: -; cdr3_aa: CASSSRGLYGYTF; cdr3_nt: TGCGCCAGCAGTTCTAGGGGGCTCTATGGCTACACCTTC
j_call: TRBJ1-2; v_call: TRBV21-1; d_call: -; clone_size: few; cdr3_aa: CASSWEDRGRGLYGYTF; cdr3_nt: TGTGCCAGCAGCTGGGAGGACAGGGGGCGGGGGCTCTATGGCTACACCTTC
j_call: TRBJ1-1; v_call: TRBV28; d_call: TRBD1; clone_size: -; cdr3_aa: CASSLLQGKYLNTEAFF; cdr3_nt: TGTGCCAGCAGTTTATTACAGGGGAAATATTTGAACACTGAAGCTTTCTTT
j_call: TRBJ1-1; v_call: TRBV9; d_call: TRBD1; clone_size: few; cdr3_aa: CASSPGGGTEAFF; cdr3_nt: TGTGCCAGCAGCCCAGGGGGTGGGACTGAAGCTTTCTTT
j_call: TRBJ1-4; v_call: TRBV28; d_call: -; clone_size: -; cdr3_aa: CASSFRGLNEKLFF; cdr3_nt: TGTGCCAGCAGTTTCAGGGGCCTTAATGAAAAACTGTTTTTT
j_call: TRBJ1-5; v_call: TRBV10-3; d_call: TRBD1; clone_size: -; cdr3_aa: CAISSDRTYQPQHF; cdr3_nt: TGTGCCATCTCCTCGGACAGGACGTATCAGCCCCAGCATTTT
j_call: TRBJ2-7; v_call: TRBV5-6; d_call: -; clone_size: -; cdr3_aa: CASSLATKPYEQYF; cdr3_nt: TGTGCCAGCAGCTTGGCGACTAAACCCTACGAGCAGTACTTC
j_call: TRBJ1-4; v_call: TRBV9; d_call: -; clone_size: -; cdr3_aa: CASSVAEGLGEKLFF; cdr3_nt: TGTGCCAGCAGCGTAGCCGAGGGTCTAGGTGAAAAACTGTTTTTT
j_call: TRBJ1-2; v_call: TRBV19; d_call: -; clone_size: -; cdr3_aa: CASTVGRGGYTF; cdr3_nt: TGTGCCAGTACCGTCGGTAGAGGTGGCTACACCTTC
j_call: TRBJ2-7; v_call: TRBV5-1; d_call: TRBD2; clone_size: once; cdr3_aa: CASSLTSGGYEQYF; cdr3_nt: TGCGCCAGCAGCTTGACTAGCGGGGGCTACGAGCAGTACTTC
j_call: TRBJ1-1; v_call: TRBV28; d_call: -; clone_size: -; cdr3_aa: CASRGQINTEAFF; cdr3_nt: TGTGCCAGCAGGGGCCAGATCAACACTGAAGCTTTCTTT
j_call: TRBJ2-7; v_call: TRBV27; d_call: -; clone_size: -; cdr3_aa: CASSAGLYEQYF; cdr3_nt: TGTGCCAGCAGCGCCGGACTCTACGAGCAGTACTTC
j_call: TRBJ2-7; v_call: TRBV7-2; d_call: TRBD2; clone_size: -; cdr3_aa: CASSLLAGVREQYF; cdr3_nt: TGTGCCAGCAGCTTACTAGCGGGAGTACGGGAGCAGTACTTC
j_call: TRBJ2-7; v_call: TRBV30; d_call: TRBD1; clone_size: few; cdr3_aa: CACIAPGQGKVQYF; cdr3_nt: TGTGCCTGCATTGCACCGGGACAGGGAAAAGTGCAGTACTTC
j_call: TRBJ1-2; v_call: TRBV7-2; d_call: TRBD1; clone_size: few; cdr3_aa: CASSLVSGGAIYGYTF; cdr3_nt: TGTGCCAGCAGCTTAGTTTCAGGGGGCGCGATCTATGGCTACACCTTC
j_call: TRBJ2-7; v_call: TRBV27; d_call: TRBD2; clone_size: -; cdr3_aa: CASSLASGRGEQYF; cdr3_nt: TGTGCCAGCAGTTTAGCTAGCGGGAGGGGCGAGCAGTACTTC
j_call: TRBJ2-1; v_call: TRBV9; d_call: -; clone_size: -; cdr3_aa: CASSVVPSDEQFF; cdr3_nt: TGTGCCAGCAGCGTAGTCCCTAGCGATGAGCAGTTCTTC
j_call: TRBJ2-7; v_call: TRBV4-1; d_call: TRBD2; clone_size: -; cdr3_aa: CASSQGPGLAGGRNEQYF; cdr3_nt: TGCGCCAGCAGCCAAGGTCCGGGACTAGCGGGAGGGCGGAACGAGCAGTACTTC
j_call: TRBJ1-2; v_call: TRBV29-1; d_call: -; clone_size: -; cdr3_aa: CSVVGAGTNYGYTF; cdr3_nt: TGCAGCGTTGTTGGGGCAGGTACTAACTATGGCTACACCTTC
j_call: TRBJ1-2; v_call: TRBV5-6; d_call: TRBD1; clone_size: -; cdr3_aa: CASSLGRGLTYGYTF; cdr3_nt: TGTGCCAGCAGCCTAGGCAGGGGGCTGACGTATGGCTACACCTTC
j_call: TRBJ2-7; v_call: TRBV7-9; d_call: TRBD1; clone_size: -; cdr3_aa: CASSHRDRNPYEQYF; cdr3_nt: TGTGCCAGCAGCCACCGGGACAGGAACCCCTACGAGCAGTACTTC
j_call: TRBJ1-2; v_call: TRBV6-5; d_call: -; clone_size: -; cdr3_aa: CASSYSTGFGYTF; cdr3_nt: TGTGCCAGCAGTTACTCGACGGGATTTGGCTACACCTTC
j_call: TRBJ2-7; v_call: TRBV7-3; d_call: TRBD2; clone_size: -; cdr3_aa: CASSRLAGGVGEQYF; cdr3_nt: TGTGCCAGCAGCCGACTAGCGGGAGGGGTGGGCGAGCAGTACTTC
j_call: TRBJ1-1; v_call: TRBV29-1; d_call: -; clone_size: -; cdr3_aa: CSVDRGGSTEAFF; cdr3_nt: TGCAGCGTTGACAGGGGCGGGAGCACTGAAGCTTTCTTT
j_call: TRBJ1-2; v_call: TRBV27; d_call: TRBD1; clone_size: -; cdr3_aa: CASSEIPGQGRYGYTF; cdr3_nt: TGTGCCAGCAGTGAGATTCCGGGACAGGGCCGCTATGGCTACACCTTC
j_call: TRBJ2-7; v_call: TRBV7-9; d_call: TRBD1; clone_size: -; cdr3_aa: CASSYGQGATYEQYF; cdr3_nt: TGTGCCAGCAGCTACGGACAGGGGGCGACCTACGAGCAGTACTTC
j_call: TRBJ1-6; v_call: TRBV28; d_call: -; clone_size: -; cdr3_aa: CASSLFGGTGSPLHF; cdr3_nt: TGTGCCAGCAGTTTATTCGGGGGAACAGGATCACCCCTCCACTTT
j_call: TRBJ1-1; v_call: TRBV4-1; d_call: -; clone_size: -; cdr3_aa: CASSHPGDGEAFF; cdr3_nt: TGCGCCAGCAGCCACCCGGGAGACGGTGAAGCTTTCTTT
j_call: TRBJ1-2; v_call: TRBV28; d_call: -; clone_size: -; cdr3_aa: CASRTGGIIYGYTF; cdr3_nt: TGTGCCAGCAGGACGGGGGGGATCATATATGGCTACACCTTC
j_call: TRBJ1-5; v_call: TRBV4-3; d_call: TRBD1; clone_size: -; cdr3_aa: CASSQARDSSNQPQHF; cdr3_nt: TGCGCCAGCAGCCAGGCGAGGGACAGCTCCAATCAGCCCCAGCATTTT
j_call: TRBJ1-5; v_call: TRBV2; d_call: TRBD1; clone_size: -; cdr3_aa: CASRTGTGNQPQHF; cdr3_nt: TGTGCCAGCAGGACCGGGACAGGCAATCAGCCCCAGCATTTT
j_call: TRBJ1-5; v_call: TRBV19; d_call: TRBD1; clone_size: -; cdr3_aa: CASSETGGLNQPQHF; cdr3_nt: TGTGCCAGTAGCGAGACAGGGGGCCTTAATCAGCCCCAGCATTTT
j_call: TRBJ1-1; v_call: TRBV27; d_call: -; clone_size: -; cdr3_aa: CARRRGGSTEAFF; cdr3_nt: TGTGCCAGACGTCGGGGTGGGTCCACTGAAGCTTTCTTT
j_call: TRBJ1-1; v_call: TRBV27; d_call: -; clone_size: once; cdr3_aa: CASSLGTLNTEAFF; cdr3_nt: TGTGCCAGCAGTTTAGGGACACTGAACACTGAAGCTTTCTTT
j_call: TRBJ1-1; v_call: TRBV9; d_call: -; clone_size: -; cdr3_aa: CASSEGGNTEAFF; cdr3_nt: TGTGCCAGCAGCGAGGGAGGGAATACTGAAGCTTTCTTT
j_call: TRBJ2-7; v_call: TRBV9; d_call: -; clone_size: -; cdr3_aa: CASSVGTPGGYEQYF; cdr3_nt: TGTGCCAGCAGCGTAGGGACCCCCGGGGGCTACGAGCAGTACTTC
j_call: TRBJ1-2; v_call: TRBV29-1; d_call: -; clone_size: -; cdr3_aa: CSVEDGGPVGYTF; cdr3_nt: TGCAGCGTTGAAGATGGGGGCCCGGTCGGCTACACCTTC
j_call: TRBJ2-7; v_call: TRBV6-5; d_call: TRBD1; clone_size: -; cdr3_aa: CASRPGQGIGEQYF; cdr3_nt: TGTGCCAGCAGGCCCGGACAGGGGATAGGCGAGCAGTACTTC
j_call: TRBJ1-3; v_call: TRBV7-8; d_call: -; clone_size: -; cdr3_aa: CASSLAGRVNSGNTIYF; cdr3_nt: TGTGCCAGCAGCTTAGCCGGTCGGGTAAATTCTGGAAACACCATATATTTT
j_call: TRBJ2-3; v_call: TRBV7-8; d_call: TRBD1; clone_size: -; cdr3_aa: CASSRDRGPTDTQYF; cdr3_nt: TGTGCCAGCAGCCGTGACAGGGGGCCCACAGATACGCAGTATTTT
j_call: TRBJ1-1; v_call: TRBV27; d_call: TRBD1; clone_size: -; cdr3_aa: CASSHPQGGGTEAFF; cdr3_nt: TGTGCCAGCAGTCATCCCCAGGGGGGCGGTACTGAAGCTTTCTTT
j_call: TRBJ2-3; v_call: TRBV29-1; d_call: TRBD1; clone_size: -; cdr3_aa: CSVGGQTGGFIDTQYF; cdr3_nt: TGCAGCGTTGGAGGACAGACAGGGGGCTTTATAGATACGCAGTATTTT
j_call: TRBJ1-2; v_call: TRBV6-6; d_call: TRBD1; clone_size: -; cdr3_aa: CASSYSSAGGRYGYTF; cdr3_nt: TGTGCCAGCAGTTACTCATCGGCAGGGGGCCGCTATGGCTACACCTTC
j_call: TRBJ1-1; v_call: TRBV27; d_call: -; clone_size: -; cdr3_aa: CASSFGGAEAFF; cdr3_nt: TGTGCCAGCAGTTTCGGGGGGGCTGAAGCTTTCTTT
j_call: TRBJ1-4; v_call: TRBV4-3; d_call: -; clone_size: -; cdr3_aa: CASSYRLDSHIGTNEKLFF; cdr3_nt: TGCGCCAGCAGCTATAGATTAGACTCTCACATCGGGACTAATGAAAAACTGTTTTTT
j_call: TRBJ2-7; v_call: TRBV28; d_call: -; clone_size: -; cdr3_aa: CASSLPSGYEQYF; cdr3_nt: TGTGCCAGCAGTTTGCCTAGTGGCTACGAGCAGTACTTC
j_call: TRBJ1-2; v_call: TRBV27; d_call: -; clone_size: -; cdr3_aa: CASSLGQSPNYGYTF; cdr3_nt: TGTGCCAGCAGTTTAGGACAGTCGCCTAACTATGGCTACACCTTC
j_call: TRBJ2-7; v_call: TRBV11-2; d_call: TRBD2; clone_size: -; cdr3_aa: CASSLGASGRASEQYF; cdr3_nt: TGTGCCAGCAGCTTAGGGGCTAGCGGGAGGGCGAGCGAGCAGTACTTC
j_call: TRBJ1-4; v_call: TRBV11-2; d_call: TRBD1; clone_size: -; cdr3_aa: CASSVIRGPNEKLFF; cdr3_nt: TGTGCCAGCAGCGTCATCAGGGGGCCTAATGAAAAACTGTTTTTT
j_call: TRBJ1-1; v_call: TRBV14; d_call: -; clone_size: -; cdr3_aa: CASSQGLEAFF; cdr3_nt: TGTGCCAGCAGCCAGGGGCTTGAAGCTTTCTTT
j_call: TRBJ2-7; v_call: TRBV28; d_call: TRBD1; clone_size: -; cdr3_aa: CASSLRDRSYEQYF; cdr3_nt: TGTGCCAGCAGTTTAAGGGACAGATCCTACGAGCAGTACTTC
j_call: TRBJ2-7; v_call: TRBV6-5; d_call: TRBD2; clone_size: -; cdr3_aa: CASSYLAGGSSYEQYF; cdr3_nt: TGTGCCAGCAGTTATTTAGCGGGAGGGTCCTCCTACGAGCAGTACTTC
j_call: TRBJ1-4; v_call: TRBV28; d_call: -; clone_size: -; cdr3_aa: CASSFNYEKLFF; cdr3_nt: TGTGCCAGCAGTTTCAACTATGAAAAACTGTTTTTT
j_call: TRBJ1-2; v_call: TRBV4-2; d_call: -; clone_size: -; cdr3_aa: CASSQERDYYGYTF; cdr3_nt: TGTGCCAGCAGCCAAGAGAGGGATTACTATGGCTACACCTTC
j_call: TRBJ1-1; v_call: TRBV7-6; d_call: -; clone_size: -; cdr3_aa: CASIPDEGPEVGDTEAFF; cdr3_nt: TGTGCCAGCATCCCTGATGAAGGCCCCGAAGTAGGGGACACTGAAGCTTTCTTT
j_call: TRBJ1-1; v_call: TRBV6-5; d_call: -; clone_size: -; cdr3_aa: CASSYSANTEAFF; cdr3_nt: TGTGCCAGCAGTTACTCGGCGAACACTGAAGCTTTCTTT
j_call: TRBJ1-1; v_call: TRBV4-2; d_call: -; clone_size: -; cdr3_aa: CASSQDQGLNTEAFF; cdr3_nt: TGTGCCAGCAGCCAAGATCAGGGTTTGAACACTGAAGCTTTCTTT
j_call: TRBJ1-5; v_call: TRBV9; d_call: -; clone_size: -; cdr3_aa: CASSSRDDQPQHF; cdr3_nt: TGTGCCAGCAGCTCCCGGGATGATCAGCCCCAGCATTTT